The 10 T cell receptor beta chains below all came from one sample that was sequenced in a study of tumor-infiltrating lymphocytes in oesophageal squamous cell carcinoma. TCRdb ran MiXCR on the PCR reads and lists one entry per CDR3 protein. The table includes about 11,000 distinct CDR3 sequences, under 60% detected once. Sequencing was performed on esophageal tumor tissue. The receptor source for this set is a female donor with esophageal squamous cell carcinoma.

The rearrangement links TRBV7-2 to TRBJ2-5, with 7 bases lining up with TRBD2. The J call could be wrong; TRBJ2-1 is a better fit for the DNA end. The CDR3 runs to 15 residues. From germline, CDR1 is SGHTA and CDR2 FQGNSA. The CDR3 sequence is CASTLHASGYNEQFF. CDR3 coding DNA: TGTGCCAGCACCCTCCATGCTAGCGGTTACAATGAGCAGTTCTTC.

This clonotype is large. The rearrangement links TRBV7-2 to TRBJ2-2; 8 positions agree with TRBD1. V was pared by 1 base and J by 7 bases, with 8 bases of the junction left unmatched. The germline gives CDR1 SGHTA, CDR2 FQGNSA. The CDR3 loop spans 16 amino acids. The CDR3, as DNA: TGTGCCAGCAGCTTAGGAGGACAGGGTTCGGGCGGGGAGCTGTTTTTT. Its translation is CASSLGGQGSGGELFF.

The chain links TRBV12-3 or TRBV12-4 to TRBJ2-7; no clear D gene. Trimming removed 6 bases from V and 5 bases from J, with 8 bases in between. There are 11 residues in the CDR3. The CDR3 loop reads CASSLLDEQYF. CDR3 sequence (DNA): TGTGCCAGCAGCCTATTGGACGAGCAGTACTTC.

This clonotype rates as large. This may arise from a read error, as a much more abundant clone is one base away. The V and J genes are TRBV7-2 and TRBJ2-7; 10 bases match TRBD2. The CDR3 extends over 17 amino acids. V lost 1 base to trimming and J lost 7 bases; unmatched junction nucleotides: 13. From germline, CDR1 is SGHTA and CDR2 FQGNSA. CDR3 in DNA: TGTGCCAGCAGCTTAGACGGTGCTAGCGGGAGTATAAGTGAGCAGTACTTC. Protein sequence: CASSLDGASGSISEQYF.

At least ten counts were recorded for this clonotype. The chain carries TRBV2 and TRBJ1-2, with TRBD1 matching 12 bases. The V and J ends lost 7 bases and 4 bases, in that order; junction bases with no gene match: 7. The CDR3 is 15 amino acids. CDR1 SNHLY and CDR2 FYNNEI come from the germline V gene. CDR3 in DNA: TGTGCCAGCACGGGACAGGGGGCGCTGGGCTATGGCTACACCTTC. Translating it yields CASTGQGALGYGYTF.

This clonotype rates as medium-sized (0.01 to 0.1%). V gene TRBV12-3 or TRBV12-4 combines with J gene TRBJ2-7, with TRBD2 identical over 9 bases. The CDR3 consists of 15 residues. J gave up 1 base and V 2 bases, and 3 bases lay outside the gene matches. Written as DNA, the CDR3 is TGTGCCAGCAGTTTAAAGCGGGGGGCTTCCTACGAGCAGTACTTC. The encoded protein is CASSLKRGASYEQYF.

The genes are TRBV7-3 and TRBJ2-5, with a possible D match to TRBD2 (5 bases). Per germline, CDR1 SGHTA and CDR2 FQGTGA. The V and J ends lost 5 bases and 5 bases respectively, with 9 bases between them. The CDR3 totals 12 residues. This CDR3 is CASSIGSETQYF. CDR3 in DNA: TGTGCCAGCAGCATAGGGAGTGAGACCCAGTACTTC.

The rearrangement links TRBV7-3 to TRBJ1-4; TRBD1 might be the D (5 bases). Per germline, CDR1 SGHTA and CDR2 FQGTGA. V lost 5 bases and J lost 8, with 12 bases in between. The CDR3 runs 13 residues. The DNA for the CDR3 is TGTGCCAGCAGCCCGACCGGGGGAGAAAAACTGTTTTTT. Residues: CASSPTGGEKLFF. The full variable domain, completed using reference TRBV7-3 and TRBJ1-4, is GAGVSQTPSNKVTEKGKYVELRCDPISGHTALYWYRQSLGQGPEFLIYFQGTGAADDSGLPNDRFFAVRPEGSVSTLKIQRTERGDSAVYLCASSPTGGEKLFFGSGTQLSVL.

Many counts were recorded for this clonotype. The V gene is TRBV28, the J gene TRBJ2-7; TRBD1 might be the D (5 bases). In germline, CDR1 is MDHEN, CDR2 SYDVKM. Trimming cost V 7 bases and J 0 bases, with 10 bases left between them. The length of the CDR3 is 13 residues. Here the CDR3 reads CASTTGYSYEQYF. In DNA form, the CDR3 reads TGTGCCAGCACAACAGGTTACTCCTACGAGCAGTACTTC.

This clonotype was recorded many times. This chain joins TRBV2 and TRBJ2-5; D is unresolved. The CDR3 runs to 12 residues. V lost 2 bases and J 5 bases, leaving 6 bases between the germline ends. CDR1 and CDR2 from the germline V gene are SNHLY and FYNNEI. As DNA, the CDR3 is TGTGCCAGCAGTGAAAATACGGAGACCCAGTACTTC. Translated: CASSENTETQYF.